Below are 27 T cell receptor beta chains sequenced from a single sample in a study of radiotherapy plus CTLA-4 blockade in lung cancer. TCRdb's table, derived via immunoSEQ multiplex PCR, lists solely in-frame clones and lacks some. The profile covers about 56,000 clones, with 65% to 80% appearing a single time and 16% taken by the ten largest. Sequencing was performed on peripheral blood, taken from a patient treated with radiotherapy plus ipilimumab. Receptors originate from a human donor with non-small cell lung cancer who had a complete response to radiotherapy plus ipilimumab.

The chain carries TRBV7-6 and TRBJ2-2; 9 positions match TRBD2. The germline V gene has CDR1 SGHVS and CDR2 FNYEAQ. Trimming cost V 5 bases and J 0 bases; bases outside gene matches: 4. This CDR3 region has 16 residues. The CDR3 loop reads CASSLTSGTNTGELFF. CDR3 nucleotide sequence: TGTGCCAGCAGCCTGACTAGCGGAACGAACACCGGGGAGCTGTTTTTT. Looking up the rest from reference TRBV7-6 and TRBJ2-2 gives the full variable domain: GAGVSQSPRYKVTKRGQDVALRCDPISGHVSLYWYRQALGQGPEFLTYFNYEAQQDKSGLPNDRFSAERPEGSISTLTIQRTEQRDSAMYRCASSLTSGTNTGELFFGEGSRLTVL.

The rearrangement joins TRBV6-5 to TRBJ1-1, with a possible D match to TRBD1 (5 bases). The CDR3 totals 15 residues. The V and J ends lost 6 bases and 1 base respectively, with 15 bases between them. Germline V gene lookup returns CDR1 MNHEY and CDR2 SVGAGI. CDR3 coding DNA: TGTGCCAGCAGACCTAGAGGGAGGGGGAACACTGAAGCTTTCTTT. As protein: CASRPRGRGNTEAFF.

V gene TRBV6-5 combines with J gene TRBJ1-6; D perhaps matches TRBD1 (6 bases). Deletions cut 2 bases from V and 7 bases from J, with 9 bases between. Germline CDR1 MNHEY, CDR2 SVGAGI. This CDR3 has 14 residues. CDR3 region: CASSYQGPNSPLHF. The CDR3 DNA reads as TGTGCCAGCAGTTACCAGGGGCCAAATTCACCCCTCCACTTT.

The chain combines TRBV18 with TRBJ1-3, with D uncertain. V shed 6 bases and J shed 2 bases, with 14 bases lying between them. Germline V gives CDR1 KGHSH, CDR2 LQKENI. This CDR3 has 15 residues. CDR3 region: CASSPNAGPGNTIYF. CDR3 DNA: TGTGCCAGCTCCCCCAATGCAGGTCCTGGAAACACCATATATTTT.

This chain joins TRBV18 and TRBJ1-1; the match to TRBD1 covers 7 bases. The germline V gene encodes CDR1 KGHSH and CDR2 LQKENI. The CDR3 is 16 residues long. V was pared by 4 bases and J by 4 bases, with 12 bases of the junction left unmatched. The CDR3 loop reads CASSRGQAALGTEAFF. The CDR3 DNA reads TGTGCCAGCTCACGAGGACAGGCCGCCTTAGGCACTGAAGCTTTCTTT.

The table lists this clone with a few counts. CDR3 nucleotides: TGTGCCTGGAGCGACGGACAGTTTAATCAGCCCCAGCATTTT. It translates to CAWSDGQFNQPQHF. This sequence joins TRBV30 and TRBJ1-5; possible D gene TRBD1, 6 bases. The CDR3 extends over 14 amino acids. V shed 3 bases and J shed 4 bases, with 13 bases lying between them. Germline V gene sequence: CDR1 GTSNPN, CDR2 SVGIG (reference sequence).

The rearrangement links TRBV9 to TRBJ1-2, with D possibly matching TRBD1 (5 bases). V lost 0 bases, J lost 4 bases, and 19 bases lay in between. CDR3 length equals 17 residues. Per germline, CDR1 SGDLS and CDR2 YYNGEE. The CDR3 DNA is TGTGCCAGCAGCGTAGGAGGTAGGGGAGGCGAGGTCTATGGCTACACCTTC. It specifies CASSVGGRGGEVYGYTF.

This chain connects TRBV5-4 to TRBJ2-3; 8 bases align to TRBD1. The CDR3 consists of 16 residues. V trimming: 7 bases; J trimming: 1 base; junction bases outside the gene matches: 11. Per the germline V gene, CDR1 is SGHNT and CDR2 is YYREEE (reference sequence). CDR3 protein: CASQRHKTGGTDTQYF. The CDR3 region has the DNA TGTGCCAGCCAAAGACATAAGACAGGGGGCACAGATACGCAGTATTTT.

The rearrangement joins TRBV2 to TRBJ2-7, with a tentative D call TRBD1 (6 bases). There are 16 residues in the CDR3. CDR1 is SNHLY and CDR2 is FYNNEI in the germline V gene. Trimming shortened V by 5 bases and J by 6 bases, and 23 bases separated the two germline ends. This CDR3 is CASSTVYKPTGSEQYV. The CDR3 DNA reads as TGTGCCAGCAGTACAGTTTATAAACCGACAGGTAGCGAGCAGTACGTC.

The V gene is TRBV5-6, the J gene TRBJ2-7; D remains unclear. V was clipped by 3 bases and J by 2 bases, with 12 bases between them. Germline CDR1 and CDR2: SGHDT and YYEEEE. The CDR3 loop spans 14 amino acids. The CDR3 nucleotides read TGTGCCAGCAGCTATCAGTCTGGGGCCTACGAGCAGTACGTC. Its protein is CASSYQSGAYEQYV.

Comments on this clone: Compared with germline, one end of the junction differs, possibly owing to a read error. The chain couples TRBV7-7 to TRBJ2-2; TRBD1 matches at 7 bases. This CDR3 has 14 amino acids. Per germline, CDR1 SSHAT and CDR2 FNYEAQ (reference sequence). CDR3 sequence: CASSMTGYTGELFF. CDR3 DNA sequence: TGTGCTAGCAGCATGACAGGGTACACCGGGGAGCTGTTTTTT.

The CDR3 region is CASHWGLNTEAFF. The CDR3 bases are TGTGCCAGTCATTGGGGCCTGAACACTGAAGCTTTCTTT. This rearrangement joins TRBV2 to TRBJ1-1; perhaps TRBD1 as D (5 bases). Germline loops: CDR1 SNHLY, CDR2 FYNNEI. V shed 9 bases and J shed 0 bases, with 11 bases lying between them. The CDR3 runs 13 residues.

The chain couples TRBV10-3 to TRBJ2-5, with D possibly being TRBD2 (6 bases). Germline V gives CDR1 ENHRY, CDR2 SYGVKD. CDR3 length equals 13 residues. Trimming stripped 7 bases from V and 1 base from J, with 10 bases between. For the CDR3, the DNA is TGTGCCATCAATGGAGGGATCCAAGAGACCCAGTACTTC. Amino acid sequence: CAINGGIQETQYF.

This sequence joins TRBV2 and TRBJ1-6; 9 bases are a match to TRBD1. V trimming: 0 bases; J trimming: 6 bases; junction bases outside the gene matches: 12. This CDR3 is built from 19 residues. Germline loops: CDR1 SNHLY, CDR2 FYNNEI. CDR3 loop: CASSEASVRTGEINSPLHF. The CDR3 region has the DNA TGTGCCAGCAGTGAAGCGTCGGTACGGACAGGGGAAATTAATTCACCCCTCCACTTT.

The chain employs TRBV10-3 and TRBJ1-1; tentative D call: TRBD1 (5 bases). Germline V CDR1 and CDR2: ENHRY, SYGVKD. This CDR3 region has 13 residues. Between the trimmed V and J ends, which lost 6 bases and 1 base, there was a span of 9 bases. CDR3 in amino acids: CAISRTGNTEAFF. For the CDR3, the DNA is TGTGCCATCAGCAGAACAGGGAACACTGAAGCTTTCTTT.

This clone was counted between two and nine times. For the CDR3, the DNA is TGTGCCAGCAGCCACCGGGACTTCGATGAAAAACTGTTTTTT. Translated, it gives CASSHRDFDEKLFF. The V and J genes are TRBV14 and TRBJ1-4; tentatively, D is TRBD1 (5 bases). Germline V gene sequence: CDR1 SGHDN, CDR2 FVKESK. V was trimmed by 3 bases and J by 6 bases, leaving 11 bases between them. This CDR3 has 14 residues.

This clone was picked up one time. The chain uses TRBV5-1 and TRBJ2-1; D not resolved. This CDR3 comprises 11 residues. V gave up 2 bases and J gave up 5 bases, with 2 bases separating them. Looked up from germline, CDR1 is SGHRS and CDR2 is YFSETQ. For the CDR3, the DNA is TGCGCCAGCAGCTTTAACAATGAGCAGTTCTTC. Its translation is CASSFNNEQFF.

The CDR3 DNA sequence: TGTGCCAGCAGCTGGGCACCCCTTGGCTACACCTTC. It yields the protein CASSWAPLGYTF. This chain connects TRBV5-7 to TRBJ1-2; D remains unclear. TRBV5-7 is assigned to the ORF class and has an uncertain function. V dropped 3 bases and J dropped 7 bases, with 10 bases sitting between them. CDR3 length equals 12 residues.

J is TRBJ1-1 and V is TRBV2; TRBD1 aligns across 7 bases. This CDR3 is 14 amino acids long. With 6 bases clipped from V and 6 bases from J, the junction kept 10 bases outside the gene matches. The germline V gene encodes CDR1 SNHLY and CDR2 FYNNEI. The CDR3 nucleotides are TGTGCCAGCAGAACTAGACAGGGCAATTCTGAAGCTTTCTTT. This translates into CASRTRQGNSEAFF. Full variable domain (rest looked up from reference TRBV2 and TRBJ1-1): EPEVTQTPSHQVTQMGQEVILRCVPISNHLYFYWYRQILGQKVEFLVSFYNNEISEKSEIFDDQFSVERPDGSNFTLKIRSTKLEDSAMYFCASRTRQGNSEAFFGQGTRLTVV.

The genes are TRBV11-3 and TRBJ2-2; 13 positions match TRBD2. The trim removed 4 bases at V and 3 bases at J, leaving 5 bases unmatched. Germline values: CDR1 SGHNT, CDR2 YENEEA. The CDR3 has 17 residues. The CDR3 region is CASSSGLAGPDTGELFF. CDR3 DNA: TGTGCCAGCAGCTCGGGACTAGCGGGACCGGACACCGGGGAGCTGTTTTTT.

This clone was observed once. This chain uses TRBV7-2 with TRBJ1-1; D is uncertain. Germline V gene data show CDR1 as SGHTA and CDR2 as FQGNSA. The CDR3 is 13 residues long. Trimming took 4 bases from V and 1 from J, leaving 7 bases between them. In nucleotides, the CDR3 is TGTGCCAGCAGCTCGACATGGAACACTGAAGCTTTCTTT. This encodes CASSSTWNTEAFF.

The DNA of the CDR3 is TGTGCCAGCAGCCGCTGGACTAGCGGGTTCTACGAGCAGTACTTC. Translated: CASSRWTSGFYEQYF. This chain uses TRBV5-6 with TRBJ2-7; TRBD2 matches 11 bases. With V trimmed by 4 bases and J by 3 bases, 6 bases remained unmatched. The CDR3 has 15 amino acids. Germline V gives CDR1 SGHDT, CDR2 YYEEEE.

V usage is TRBV30 and J usage is TRBJ2-3; 8 bases match TRBD2. V lost 3 bases and J lost 3; bases outside the gene matches: 8. CDR1 is GTSNPN, CDR2 SVGIG, per germline (reference sequence). The CDR3 covers 15 residues. The CDR3 coding sequence is TGTGCCTGGAGCCCCGGAAGCGGGAGAACAGATACGCAGTATTTT. Protein product: CAWSPGSGRTDTQYF. Based on the CDR3 plus reference TRBV30 and TRBJ2-3, the full variable domain is SQTIHQWPATLVQPVGSPLSLECTVEGTSNPNLYWYRQAAGRGLQLLFYSVGIGQISSEVPQNLSASRPQDRQFILSSKKLLLSDSGFYLCAWSPGSGRTDTQYFGPGTRLTVL.

This clone appeared once. V usage is TRBV30 and J usage is TRBJ1-5, with 7 bases lining up with TRBD1. Trimming removed 4 bases from V and 1 base from J; junction bases left unmatched: 1. The CDR3 is 13 amino acids. Germline CDR1 GTSNPN, CDR2 SVGIG (reference sequence). The CDR3 nucleotides read TGTGCCTGGACAGGGGGGAGCAATCAGCCCCAGCATTTT. It yields the protein CAWTGGSNQPQHF.

This clone was counted between two and nine times. In nucleotides, the CDR3 is TGTGCCAGCAGAACAGGGATTGTTGGAAACACCATATATTTT. Translation: CASRTGIVGNTIYF. This chain links TRBV2 with TRBJ1-3; the D gene is possibly TRBD1 (6 bases). Trimming took 6 bases from V and 3 from J, leaving 12 bases between them. CDR3 length equals 14 residues. Per germline, CDR1 SNHLY and CDR2 FYNNEI.

The chain is built from TRBV27 and TRBJ1-5; 10 nucleotides line up with TRBD1. The V segment lost 7 bases and the J segment 2 bases; nucleotides outside the gene matches: 5. The germline V gene encodes CDR1 MNHEY and CDR2 SMNVEV (reference sequence). The CDR3 totals 15 residues. CDR3 sequence (DNA): TGTGCCAGCAATGACAGGGGGCGAGGCAATCAGCCCCAGCATTTT. Translation: CASNDRGRGNQPQHF.

The CDR3 region has the DNA TGCGCCAGCAGCTTGGCCGTGGGGGGAGAGACCCAGTACTTC. It codes for CASSLAVGGETQYF. The chain uses TRBV5-1 and TRBJ2-5; D is possibly TRBD2 (6 bases). V dropped 0 bases and J dropped 4 bases, with 10 bases sitting between them. The CDR3 has 14 amino acids. Germline V gene lookup returns CDR1 SGHRS and CDR2 YFSETQ. Full variable domain (rest looked up from reference TRBV5-1 and TRBJ2-5): KAGVTQTPRYLIKTRGQQVTLSCSPISGHRSVSWYQQTPGQGLQFLFEYFSETQRNKGNFPGRFSGRQFSNSRSEMNVSTLELGDSALYLCASSLAVGGETQYFGPGTRLLVL.